Listed below are T cell receptor beta chains from one sample, sequenced in a study of T cell changes during pregnancy in multiple sclerosis. The method was immunoSEQ multiplex PCR; TCRdb's version includes in-frame clones alone and lacks a portion of them. The sample shows fewer than 130,000 clones, just over 90% of them seen only once. This specimen was peripheral blood, taken after pregnancy. All receptors come from a female donor with multiple sclerosis, enrolled in a pregnancy study. CDR3s leave out the opening cysteine and the closing phenylalanine or tryptophan. The order of the fields is V gene, J gene, CDR3 length, CDR3 protein.

TRBV2,TRBJ1-6,13,ASRDRQGAWSPLH
TRBV4-1,TRBJ2-1,11,ASSQDVVGTLI
TRBV15,TRBJ1-1,15,ATSTLHRGEHYNEAF
TRBV6-5,TRBJ1-5,13,ASSYSTSPPRPQH
TRBV2,TRBJ1-1,12,ATDPGQSNTEAF
TRBV2,TRBJ2-3,11,ASTGAGEDTQY
TRBV5-6,TRBJ1-3,14,ASSRERVLGGNTIY
TRBV9,TRBJ2-7,14,ASSPTGTSGSYEQY
TRBV19,TRBJ2-5,10,ASSIGTSALY
TRBV13,TRBJ2-3,15,ASSFPSGGQGTDTQY
TRBV6-1,TRBJ2-1,12,ASSQDRGPNEQF
TRBV4-2,TRBJ2-7,18,ASSQRRVQRGGVLTYEQY
TRBV7-3,TRBJ1-1,11,ASSLEENTEAF
TRBV2,TRBJ1-1,9,ASSGGPQAF
TRBV28,TRBJ2-3,13,ASSADRGPSDTQY
TRBV13,TRBJ1-4,11,ASRTATNEKLF
TRBV5-4,TRBJ2-5,15,ASSRTRLDGLGETQY
TRBV5-1,TRBJ2-5,10,ASSNASQTQY
TRBV2,TRBJ2-3,8,ASSEYSQY
TRBV29-1,TRBJ1-5,14,SVATGVGYSNQPQH
TRBV12-5,TRBJ1-6,12,ASGLGTPNSPLH
TRBV19,TRBJ1-6,13,ASSWQGEISSPLH
TRBV21-1,TRBJ2-3,15,ASSQGQGCGGVDTQY
TRBV6-4,TRBJ1-2,13,ASSADGTGNVGYT
TRBV10-3,TRBJ1-2,13,ASLYDRGHNYGYT
TRBV6-1,TRBJ2-6,16,ASSDPPGLSAGANVLT
TRBV25-1,TRBJ2-7,12,ASSVPASGYEQY
TRBV4-1,TRBJ2-3,13,ASSQELATADTQY
TRBV6-1,TRBJ1-2,10,ASGAPGYGYT
TRBV27,TRBJ1-2,9,ASSSGNGYT
TRBV5-1,TRBJ2-2,13,ASSLATSEAGELF
TRBV2,TRBJ2-2,11,ASSDPGNGELF
TRBV11-2,TRBJ1-1,12,ASSFRQGHTEAF
TRBV7-9,TRBJ1-5,12,ASSPTGGNQPQH
TRBV4-1,TRBJ2-5,14,ASSQVLGGPQETQY
TRBV19,TRBJ2-1,13,ASSRVPGLSNEQF
TRBV4-1,TRBJ2-3,12,ASSQDGPTDTQY
TRBV19,TRBJ2-3,15,ASSIDSGGAGKDTQY
TRBV2,TRBJ2-4,12,ASREGQSKNIQY
TRBV25-1,TRBJ2-3,12,ASSVTGGVDTQY
TRBV18,TRBJ2-5,11,ASSPSQRETQY
TRBV4-1,TRBJ2-5,14,ASSQEYAGIQETQY
TRBV6-1,TRBJ1-4,12,ASSEVGTQAKLF
TRBV6-6,TRBJ1-5,14,ASRLRTGASNQPQH
TRBV10-1,TRBJ2-2,14,ASSESVGADTGELF